This TCR beta chain came from a study of blood T cell repertoires in COVID-19. About the study: Both acute and convalescent COVID-19 samples were obtained from the United States, Italy and Spain. T cells, B-cell-depleted T cells, or PBMCs supplied cDNA or gDNA.

Seattle patients were enrolled during active infection and followed longitudinally. V gave up 2 bases and J gave up 4 bases, with 17 bases separating them. CDR1 and CDR2 from the germline V gene are KGHSH and LQKENI. There are 16 residues in the CDR3. Study processing details: Reference gene primers were amplified, and this amplification served to estimate nucleated cell counts. The repertoire was sequenced with immunoSEQ multiplex PCR; TCRdb's copy has only in-frame clones and lacks some. That table furnishes V, J and clone size, whereas the DNA furnished D and trimming. The table has hundreds of thousands of clones, 89% seen once.

This rearrangement joins TRBV18 to TRBJ1-2; maybe TRBD1 (6 bases). The sample consisted of peripheral blood. The TCR sequence derives from a man aged 18 to 30 with COVID-19, enrolled during active disease. This CDR3 reads CASSPSEVRGGYGYTF. Written as DNA, the CDR3 is TGTGCCAGCTCACCATCGGAGGTTAGGGGGGGCTATGGCTACACCTTC. The complete variable domain, with remaining parts taken from reference TRBV18 and TRBJ1-2, reads NAGVMQNPRHLVRRRGQEARLRCSPMKGHSHVYWYRQLPEEGLKFMVYLQKENIIDESGMPKERFSAEFPKEGPSILRIQQVVRGDSAAYFCASSPSEVRGGYGYTFGSGTRLTVV.